The 32 T cell receptor beta chains given below trace back to one sample, sequenced in a study of tumor-infiltrating lymphocytes in primary liver carcinoma. The study co-extracted DNA and RNA from 20-30 mg of unsorted bulk tissue. With around 490 ng total RNA as template and a constant-region primer, TCR beta cDNA was made. For TCR beta, libraries were produced by three nested multiplex PCR rounds using slightly modified ARM-PCR. Use of TRBV1-TRBV30 forward primers with a C-beta reverse primer characterized the first two PCR rounds, which lasted ten to eleven cycles each. TCRdb re-called the multiplex PCR reads through MiXCR, storing one row per CDR3 protein. The sample has around 47,000 distinct CDR3 sequences, around 70% seen once. The sequenced material came from liver tumor tissue from sampling region 2. Documented subset: tumor region T2, inferior pole. The receptors originated from a man between 40 and 49 years old with primary liver carcinoma and hepatitis B virus infection.

About this clonotype itself: The CDR3 does not close with the conserved phenylalanine or tryptophan, likely indicating a read error. The J gene is TRBJ1-1, the V gene TRBV29-1, with a tentative D call TRBD1 (5 bases). V gave up 7 bases and J gave up 1 base, with 10 bases separating them. Germline values: CDR1 SQVTM, CDR2 ANQGSEA. The CDR3 contains 12 residues. The CDR3 region is CSGETANTEAFL. The CDR3 region has the DNA TGCAGCGGTGAGACAGCGAACACTGAAGCTTTCTTA.

Comments on this clonotype: This could be a read error, since a much larger clone is one nucleotide away. V gene TRBV29-1 combines with J gene TRBJ2-1; a possible D gene is TRBD2 (6 bases). Looked up from germline, CDR1 is SQVTM and CDR2 is ANQGSEA. CDR3 length equals 15 residues. CDR3 DNA sequence: TGCAGCGTTGATAGTGCGGGAAGGATCTACAATGAGCAGTCCTTC. Translation: CSVDSAGRIYNEQSF.

This clonotype is medium-sized (0.01 to 0.1%) in the sample. This chain joins TRBV4-2 and TRBJ1-5, with 10 bases fitting TRBD1. Looked up from germline, CDR1 is LGHNA and CDR2 is YNFKEQ. The V segment lost 4 bases and the J segment 3 bases; nucleotides outside the gene matches: 3. CDR3 length equals 15 residues. This CDR3 reads CASSRDRGSNQPQHF. The CDR3 nucleotides are TGTGCCAGCAGCCGGGACAGGGGATCCAATCAGCCCCAGCATTTT.

V usage is TRBV20-1 and J usage is TRBJ2-7; 7 bases match TRBD2. CDR1 is DFQATT and CDR2 is SNEGSKA in the germline V gene (reference sequence). The CDR3 sequence is 14 residues long. CDR3 loop: CSALTSARADEQYF. The CDR3 DNA reads as TGCAGCGCCCTTACTAGCGCGAGAGCAGACGAGCAGTACTTC.

This clonotype was counted between two and nine times. The missing conserved phenylalanine or tryptophan at the end of this CDR3 makes a read error likely. No DNA is shown, since the ends of the CDR3 on it are uncertain; the CDR3 is the one TCRdb lists. The genes are TRBV4-3 and TRBJ2-7; the DNA was not used to check the table's D call, TRBD1. CDR1 is LGHNA, CDR2 YSLEER, per germline. The CDR3 is 15 residues long, counting both termini. The CDR3 loop reads CTSSQDTGTADAEYL.

The chain recombines TRBV11-3 with TRBJ2-7; 7 bases line up with TRBD1. The CDR3 loop spans 13 amino acids. Germline loops: CDR1 SGHNT, CDR2 YENEEA. Here the CDR3 reads CVRSMGQSYEQYF. The CDR3 DNA reads as TGTGTCAGAAGCATGGGACAGTCCTACGAGCAGTACTTC.

As to this clonotype: Mismatch with germline at one junction end may stem from a read error. The CDR3 DNA is TGCGCCAGCAGCCAAAATAAGGGGAGCCGCTACGAGCAGTACTTC. It specifies CASSQNKGSRYEQYF. V usage is TRBV4-2 and J usage is TRBJ2-7; D possibly uses TRBD1 or TRBD2 (5 bases each). The CDR3 runs 15 residues. Germline V gene sequence: CDR1 LGHNA, CDR2 YNFKEQ.

Points on this clonotype: The conserved phenylalanine or tryptophan normally closing the CDR3 is absent here, so this likely arose from a read error. The chain links TRBV2 to TRBJ2-1; the match to TRBD1 covers 7 bases. Germline assignment: CDR1 SNHLY and CDR2 FYNNEI. J was trimmed by 8 bases and V by 7 bases; bases with no gene match: 8. There are 13 residues in the CDR3. In DNA form, the CDR3 reads TGTGCCAGCAAGGCTTCGAGGGGGCATGAGCAGTTCTTA. Protein sequence: CASKASRGHEQFL.

Regarding this clonotype: The junction departs from germline at one end; a sequencing error may be responsible. The rearrangement uses TRBV29-1 and TRBJ2-1; TRBD2 matches 10 bases. Germline lookup yields CDR1 SQVTM and CDR2 ANQGSEA. CDR3 size: 15 residues. CDR3 residues: CGVGLLAGVTAEHFF. The CDR3 DNA is TGCGGTGTTGGCCTTCTAGCGGGGGTGACCGCTGAGCACTTCTTC.

V and J are TRBV30 and TRBJ2-7; 7 nucleotides line up with TRBD2. The CDR3 consists of 15 residues. Germline V gene sequence: CDR1 GTSNPN, CDR2 SVGIG (reference sequence). V shed 3 bases, J shed 2 bases, and the junction held 10 bases outside the gene matches. DNA for the CDR3: TGTGCCTGGAGCCCAAAGGCAGCGGGAACCTACGAGCAGTACTTC. Translation gives CAWSPKAAGTYEQYF.

This clonotype was detected many times. V gene TRBV14 combines with J gene TRBJ2-1; 8 bases match TRBD1. The J segment lost 7 bases and the V segment lost 3 bases, leaving 2 bases of the junction unmatched. The CDR3 has 13 amino acids. Looked up from germline, CDR1 is SGHDN and CDR2 is FVKESK. CDR3 residues: CASSQDRVNEQFF. The CDR3 DNA follows: TGTGCCAGCAGCCAGGACAGGGTTAATGAGCAGTTCTTC. The full variable domain, in which reference TRBV14 and TRBJ2-1 provide the parts outside the CDR3, is EAGVTQFPSHSVIEKGQTVTLRCDPISGHDNLYWYRRVMGKEIKFLLHFVKESKQDESGMPNNRFLAERTGGTYSTLKVQPAELEDSGVYFCASSQDRVNEQFFGPGTRLTVL.

To note about this clonotype: A junction end diverges from the germline sequence, so it may reflect a read error. The chain recombines TRBV10-3 with TRBJ2-7; possibly TRBD2 for D (5 bases). From germline, CDR1 is ENHRY and CDR2 SYGVKD. The CDR3 contains 18 residues. The CDR3 loop is CAISDPSLREDRAYEQYF. The DNA of the CDR3 is TGTGCCATCAGTGACCCATCCCTCCGGGAAGATAGGGCCTACGAGCAGTACTTT.

Notes on this clonotype: A read error may explain this, as a much larger clone is one base away. The chain carries TRBV19 and TRBJ2-7; 9 bases are shared with TRBD2. Looked up from germline, CDR1 is LNHDA and CDR2 is SQIVND (reference sequence). This CDR3 spans 17 amino acids. The CDR3 coding sequence is TGTGTCAGTAGCGCTAAGCCCCATGCGGGAGGGCTCTACGAGCAGTACTTC. Encoded protein: CVSSAKPHAGGLYEQYF.

On this clonotype: The CDR3 end shows no conserved phenylalanine or tryptophan, and so a read error is likely. It is unclear where the CDR3 begins or ends on the DNA, so no DNA is shown, and the CDR3 is as TCRdb lists it. The V gene is TRBV28, the J gene TRBJ2-5; TRBD1, the table's D call, was not compared with the DNA. The CDR3 spans 15 residues, counting both ends. The V gene's germline CDR1 is MDHEN and CDR2 SYDVKM. The CDR3 here is CASSFPSPGEETQYL.

The chain combines TRBV11-2 with TRBJ2-1; maybe TRBD1 (5 bases). Trimming took off 0 bases at V and 9 bases at J, with 21 bases between the two ends. There are 17 residues in the CDR3. Germline assignment: CDR1 SGHAT and CDR2 FQNNGV. The chain's CDR3 is CASSLDRGGRFHSEQFF. DNA of the CDR3: TGTGCCAGCAGCTTAGATAGGGGCGGTAGGTTCCACAGTGAGCAGTTCTTC.

In the case of this clonotype: The junction and the germline gene differ at one end; a read error may be behind it. CDR3 DNA: TGTACCAGCAGCTCGCGAACAGGGCCCTACGAGCAGTACTTC. Translating gives CTSSSRTGPYEQYF. The chain employs TRBV5-6 and TRBJ2-7; TRBD1 might be the D (6 bases). The CDR3 consists of 14 residues. CDR1 is SGHDT and CDR2 is YYEEEE in the germline V gene.

With respect to this clonotype: It is likely a read error, because the conserved phenylalanine at the end of the CDR3 is missing. The limits of the CDR3 on the DNA are not certain, so only TCRdb's listed CDR3 is given. The chain recombines TRBV29-1 with TRBJ2-2; TRBD2, the D gene given by the table, was not confirmed from the DNA. The CDR3 has 15 amino acids, counting both end residues. CDR1 is SQVTM, CDR2 ANQGSEA, per germline. The CDR3 here is CSVGTSGANTGELLL.

With respect to this clonotype: At one boundary the junction diverges from the germline segment, which might be a read error. This sequence joins TRBV11-3 and TRBJ2-3, with 8 bases matching TRBD2. The CDR3 consists of 17 residues. The germline CDR1 and CDR2 sequences are SGHNT and YENEEA. Here the CDR3 DNA reads TGTACCAGCAGCCTTGGGACTAGTGGGAGTCAAGCAGATACGCAGTATTTT. It translates to CTSSLGTSGSQADTQYF.

V usage is TRBV29-1 and J usage is TRBJ2-1; weak D call: TRBD1 (5 bases). This CDR3 is built from 14 residues. Germline lookup yields CDR1 SQVTM and CDR2 ANQGSEA. CDR3 sequence reads: CSGQGQARVGEQFF. Written as DNA, the CDR3 is TGCAGTGGGCAAGGACAAGCGAGAGTAGGTGAGCAGTTCTTC.

This clonotype has ten or more counts. CDR3 DNA sequence: TGCGCCAGCAGCTTGACGGCGGGAGGGAGCAATGAGCAGTTCTTC. This codes for CASSLTAGGSNEQFF. The rearrangement joins TRBV5-1 to TRBJ2-1; 9 bases are shared with TRBD2. The junction had 5 bases not matched to a gene; V was cut back by 1 base and J by 6 bases. Germline CDR1 and CDR2: SGHRS and YFSETQ. The CDR3 length is 15 residues.

In regard to this clonotype: The CDR3 does not close with the conserved phenylalanine or tryptophan, likely indicating a read error. The V and J genes are TRBV7-9 and TRBJ2-3; D is ambiguous. The CDR3 has 12 amino acids. V lost 1 base, J lost 10 bases, and 9 bases lay in between. CDR1 and CDR2 from the germline V gene are SEHNR and FQNEAQ (reference sequence). In nucleotides, the CDR3 is TGTGCCAGCAGCTTAGATGATGGCCCGCAGTATTCT. It specifies CASSLDDGPQYS.

Points on this clonotype: Just one base apart from a much larger clone, this may be a read error. The chain recombines TRBV7-2 with TRBJ1-5; the D is unclear. Germline CDR1 and CDR2: SGHTA and FQGNSA. This CDR3 is 13 amino acids long. CDR3 in amino acids: CASSFRSGQLQHF. CDR3 in DNA: TGTGCCAGCAGCTTTAGGTCCGGTCAGCTCCAGCATTTT. Variable domain in full (rest from reference TRBV7-2 and TRBJ1-5): GAGVSQSPSNKVTEKGKDVELRCDPISGHTALYWYRQSLGQGLEFLIYFQGNSAPDKSGLPSDRFSAERTGGSVSTLTIQRTQQEDSAVYLCASSFRSGQLQHFGDGTRLSIL.

The V call is TRBV6-5, the J call TRBJ1-1, with a tentative D call TRBD1 (5 bases). Germline V CDR1 and CDR2: MNHEY, SVGAGI. The CDR3 is 13 amino acids. Trimming removed 6 bases at V and 5 bases at J, with 13 bases between. The CDR3 is CASRLEEGTEAFF. The CDR3 DNA reads TGTGCCAGCAGATTGGAGGAGGGGACTGAAGCTTTCTTT.

Of note for this clonotype: A read error may account for a junction end that differs from germline. The V call is TRBV11-2, the J call TRBJ2-7, with a possible D match to TRBD2 (6 bases). The CDR3 has 16 residues. Germline lookup yields CDR1 SGHAT and CDR2 FQNNGV. The CDR3 region is CASSLAEGPFDYEQYF. CDR3 DNA: TGTGCTAGCAGCTTAGCGGAGGGCCCCTTTGACTACGAGCAGTACTTC.

By share of the sample, this clonotype is medium-sized. The CDR3 DNA is TGTGCCAGCAGTTTGGACGCTACCTACGAGCAGTACTTC. Its protein is CASSLDATYEQYF. The chain links TRBV6-2 or TRBV6-3 to TRBJ2-7; D gene ambiguous. CDR1 is MNHEY, CDR2 SVGEGT, per germline. The CDR3 loop spans 13 amino acids. Trimming left V 4 bases short and J 2 bases short, with 9 bases between.

To note about this clonotype: One junction end does not reproduce the germline sequence, and a read error may be involved. J is TRBJ2-4 and V is TRBV11-1; 13 nucleotides match TRBD2. Germline CDR1 SGHAT, CDR2 FQDESV (reference sequence). The CDR3 extends over 17 amino acids. CDR3 nucleotide sequence: TGTGCCAGCAGCTTTCCTGGGACTAGCGGGACCGGAAACACTCAGTACTTC. Translating it yields CASSFPGTSGTGNTQYF.

The chain carries TRBV6-2 or TRBV6-3 and TRBJ2-7, with 7 bases lining up with TRBD1. With 4 bases clipped from V and 2 bases from J, the junction kept 5 bases outside the gene matches. The CDR3 is 14 residues long. In germline, CDR1 is MNHEY, CDR2 SVGEGT. In DNA, the CDR3 is TGTGCCAGCAGTTCGTTCGGGACAGCCTACGAGCAGTACTTC. It codes for CASSSFGTAYEQYF.

As for this clonotype: Here the CDR3 omits its conserved ending phenylalanine or tryptophan, so a read error is the likely source. This chain connects TRBV29-1 to TRBJ1-2; D perhaps matches TRBD1 (5 bases). This CDR3 is 14 amino acids long. Germline lookup yields CDR1 SQVTM and CDR2 ANQGSEA. The V and J ends lost 6 bases and 4 bases respectively, with 18 bases between them. This chain's CDR3 is CSVKYGQSIYGYTI. CDR3 DNA: TGCAGCGTCAAGTATGGACAATCGATCTATGGCTACACCATC.

Worth noting for this clonotype: In this CDR3 the conserved last residue, phenylalanine or tryptophan, is missing, so a read error is likely. This chain connects TRBV12-3 or TRBV12-4 to TRBJ1-1, with D perhaps matching TRBD1 (6 bases). Trimming removed 6 bases from V and 6 bases from J, with 14 bases in between. This CDR3 has 13 amino acids. This CDR3 is CASSLSGAAEAFS. CDR3 in DNA: TGTGCCAGCAGCCTTTCAGGGGCCGCTGAAGCTTTCTCT.

For this clonotype: One end of the junction fails to match germline, which may point to a read error. This chain joins TRBV6-2 or TRBV6-3 and TRBJ2-1; 8 positions match TRBD2. Germline CDR1 is MNHEY and CDR2 is SVGEGT. CDR3 length: 13 residues. The CDR3 DNA follows: TGTGTCAGCAGGACCAGCGGGAGAACTGACCAGTTCTTC. Protein: CVSRTSGRTDQFF.

Turning to this clonotype: At one end the junction does not follow the germline gene, possibly because of a read error. In DNA, the CDR3 is TGCGCCGGCAGCTTACTAGTGGGCACAGATACGCAGTATTTT. As protein: CAGSLLVGTDTQYF. V gene TRBV5-1 combines with J gene TRBJ2-3, with D tentatively TRBD2 (5 bases). This CDR3 spans 14 amino acids. Germline V gene data show CDR1 as SGHRS and CDR2 as YFSETQ.

This clonotype was seen only once. One base away lies a much larger clone, so this may be a sequencing read error. Because it lacks the conserved phenylalanine or tryptophan at the end, this CDR3 is likely a read error. DNA of the CDR3: TGCAGCGTCACGTCGGAAGGGGCTCGGCAGTACTTA. It yields the protein CSVTSEGARQYL. This sequence joins TRBV29-1 and TRBJ2-7, with D possibly TRBD1 on 5 matching bases. V was pared by 6 bases and J by 9 bases, with 18 bases between. Per the germline V gene, CDR1 is SQVTM and CDR2 is ANQGSEA. The CDR3 extends over 12 amino acids.